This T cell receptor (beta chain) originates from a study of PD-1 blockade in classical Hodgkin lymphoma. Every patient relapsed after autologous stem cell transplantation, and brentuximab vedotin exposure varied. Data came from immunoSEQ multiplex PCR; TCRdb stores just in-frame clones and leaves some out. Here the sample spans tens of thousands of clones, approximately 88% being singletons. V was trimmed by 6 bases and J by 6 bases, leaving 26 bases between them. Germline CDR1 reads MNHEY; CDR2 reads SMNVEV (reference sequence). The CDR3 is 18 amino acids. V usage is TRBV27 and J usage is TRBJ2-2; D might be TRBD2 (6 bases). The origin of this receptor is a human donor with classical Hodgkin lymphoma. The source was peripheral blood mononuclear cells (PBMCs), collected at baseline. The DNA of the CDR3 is TGTGCCAGCAGCCGGATACGGTTCGGGACGGAGGGATCCGGGGAGCTGTTTTTT. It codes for CASSRIRFGTEGSGELFF.